These 26 T cell receptor beta chains share one sample of origin, sequenced in a study of blood T cell repertoires in COVID-19. The repertoire was sequenced with immunoSEQ multiplex PCR; TCRdb's copy has only in-frame clones and lacks some. In the table there are more than 140,000 clones, approximately 82% of which are singletons. The material sequenced was peripheral blood. The receptors shown here come from a woman between 50 and 59 years old in a cohort sampled during active or convalescent COVID-19.

This chain links TRBV7-3 with TRBJ2-3; D is ambiguous. CDR1 and CDR2 (germline): SGHTA, FQGTGA. The germline V and J ends were trimmed by 4 bases and 5 bases, with 7 bases remaining between them. CDR3 length: 12 amino acids. CDR3: CASSSYGDTQYF. The CDR3 DNA reads as TGTGCCAGCAGCTCCTACGGAGATACGCAGTATTTT.

This clone was found a few times. The chain combines TRBV21-1 with TRBJ1-2; the table's D call of TRBD1 was not tested on the DNA. TRBV21-1 is termed a pseudogene. CDR3 size: 20 residues. The CDR3 protein is CASSKTIKKGEGGSNYGYTF. In DNA, the CDR3 is TGTGCCAGCAGCAAAACGATAAAAAAGGGGGAAGGGGGTAGTAACTATGGCTACACCTTC.

The J gene is TRBJ2-5, the V gene TRBV15; perhaps TRBD1 as D (5 bases). The CDR3 is 15 amino acids. Trimming shortened V by 0 bases and J by 5 bases, and 13 bases separated the two germline ends. Germline lookup yields CDR1 LNHNV and CDR2 YYDKDF (reference sequence). The CDR3 protein is CATSRDRANVETQYF. CDR3 DNA: TGTGCCACCAGCAGAGACAGGGCGAACGTGGAGACCCAGTACTTC.

This clone was observed a few times. The J gene is TRBJ1-5, the V gene TRBV12-3 or TRBV12-4; no reliable D call. Trimming removed 7 bases at V and 1 base at J, with 8 bases between. CDR3 length equals 13 residues. The CDR3 DNA sequence: TGTGCCAGCACCCGAGGGAGCAATCAGCCCCAGCATTTT. This translates into CASTRGSNQPQHF.

J is TRBJ2-5 and V is TRBV5-6; no firm D call. The CDR3 is 11 amino acids. CDR1 is SGHDT and CDR2 is YYEEEE in the germline V gene. V gave up 0 bases and J gave up 7 bases, with 4 bases separating them. CDR3 DNA sequence: TGTGCCAGCAGCTTGGGAGGGACCCAGTACTTC. Protein sequence: CASSLGGTQYF.

The CDR3 is CSVEGGRNTDTQYF. CDR3 coding DNA: TGCAGCGTTGAGGGGGGACGAAACACAGATACGCAGTATTTT. This chain links TRBV29-1 with TRBJ2-3, with D possibly TRBD2 on 6 matching bases. CDR3 length: 14 residues. V lost 3 bases, J lost 2 bases, and 12 bases lay in between. Germline lookup yields CDR1 SQVTM and CDR2 ANQGSEA.

The V gene is TRBV7-9, the J gene TRBJ1-2, with 9 bases identical to TRBD1. Germline-derived CDR1 and CDR2 are SEHNR and FQNEAQ (reference sequence). The CDR3 runs to 15 residues. Unmatched junction bases numbered 7, after V lost 3 bases and J lost 5 bases. CDR3 nucleotide sequence: TGTGCCAGCAGCTTTTCGGGGGGACAGGGATATGGCTACACCTTC. Translated: CASSFSGGQGYGYTF.

This clone has just one count. This chain joins TRBV7-6 and TRBJ2-5; 8 positions match TRBD2. The CDR3 length is 12 residues. Per germline, CDR1 SGHVS and CDR2 FNYEAQ. With V trimmed by 2 bases and J by 7 bases, 0 bases remained unmatched. CDR3 region: CASSLSGGTQYF. The CDR3 nucleotides are TGTGCCAGCAGCTTAAGCGGGGGGACCCAGTACTTC.

This clone is a singleton in its sample. The chain recombines TRBV10-2 with TRBJ2-4; D remains unclear. The V end was cut by 1 base, the J end by 10 bases, with 5 bases between. The germline CDR1 and CDR2 sequences are WSHSY and SAAADI. The CDR3 covers 11 residues. The DNA for the CDR3 is TGCGCCAGCAGTGAGTTCTTAATTCAGTACTTC. This translates into CASSEFLIQYF.

The chain uses TRBV19 and TRBJ1-1; TRBD1 might be the D (5 bases). The germline V gene encodes CDR1 LNHDA and CDR2 SQIVND (reference sequence). This CDR3 region has 15 residues. Trimming shortened V by 5 bases and J by 0 bases, and 13 bases separated the two germline ends. CDR3 in DNA: TGTGCCAGTAGTCCCCGGACGGACATGAACACTGAAGCTTTCTTT. Translated: CASSPRTDMNTEAFF.

This clone was picked up a small number of times. The genes are TRBV27 and TRBJ1-1; 8 nucleotides agree with TRBD1. J gave up 10 bases and V 8 bases, and 15 bases lay outside the gene matches. This CDR3 is built from 14 residues. Germline V gives CDR1 MNHEY, CDR2 SMNVEV (reference sequence). For the CDR3, the DNA is TGTGCCAGCTACGCGTCGGGACAGGAAGGACTAGCTTTCTTT. This codes for CASYASGQEGLAFF.

This clone has a handful of counts. This chain links TRBV19 with TRBJ2-2, with 8 bases fitting TRBD2. Trimming removed 6 bases from V and 4 bases from J; junction bases left unmatched: 10. The CDR3 is made up of 16 amino acids. Germline lookup yields CDR1 LNHDA and CDR2 SQIVND (reference sequence). The CDR3 loop is CASRAGGGTGTGELFF. The CDR3 DNA is TGTGCCAGTAGGGCGGGGGGCGGTACGGGCACCGGGGAGCTGTTTTTT.

The V and J genes are TRBV6-6 and TRBJ2-6, with 9 bases aligning to TRBD1. V lost 2 bases, J lost 12 bases, and 11 bases stayed unmatched. This CDR3 is built from 16 residues. Per the germline V gene, CDR1 is MNHNY and CDR2 is SVGAGI (reference sequence). The CDR3 coding sequence is TGTGCCAGCAGTTACCCGGGGACAGGGTCCGTTGGCGTCCTGACTTTC. Amino acids: CASSYPGTGSVGVLTF.

This sequence joins TRBV5-4 and TRBJ2-7; D possibly corresponds to TRBD1 (7 bases). Germline loops: CDR1 SGHNT, CDR2 YYREEE (reference sequence). The CDR3 runs 14 residues. V was pared by 4 bases and J by 2 bases, with 13 bases between. The CDR3 DNA reads as TGTGCCAGCAGCGATCAGGGGGGAACCTACGAGCAGTACTTC. This encodes CASSDQGGTYEQYF.

The chain uses TRBV7-2 and TRBJ2-3; 7 nucleotides match TRBD2. The CDR3 runs 15 residues. CDR1 is SGHTA and CDR2 is FQGNSA in the germline V gene. V was pared by 5 bases and J by 0 bases, with 5 bases of the junction left unmatched. CDR3 DNA sequence: TGTGCCAGCAGCCCGAGCGGGGTAAGCACAGATACGCAGTATTTT. Translation gives CASSPSGVSTDTQYF.

This chain joins TRBV11-2 and TRBJ2-7; TRBD2 might be the D (5 bases). Trimming left V 1 base short and J 4 bases short, with 11 bases between. CDR3 size: 14 residues. The germline CDR1 and CDR2 sequences are SGHAT and FQNNGV. The CDR3, as DNA: TGTGCCAGCAGCTTAGCACTAGATGCTTACGAGCAGTACTTC. Its protein is CASSLALDAYEQYF.

V usage is TRBV12-3 or TRBV12-4 and J usage is TRBJ1-2; possibly TRBD1 for D (5 bases). The CDR3 runs 12 residues. Trimming removed 7 bases from V and 4 bases from J, with 10 bases in between. CDR3: CASTKGVYGYTF. The DNA for the CDR3 is TGTGCCAGCACCAAAGGGGTCTATGGCTACACCTTC.

The chain employs TRBV5-1 and TRBJ2-3; the match to TRBD2 covers 9 bases. Trimming at V came to 4 bases and at J to 5 bases, leaving 11 bases not matched to a gene. CDR1 and CDR2 from the germline V gene are SGHRS and YFSETQ. The CDR3 sequence is 16 residues long. The DNA for the CDR3 is TGCGCCAGCAGCCGCGACTCGAGTAGCGGGGGAGATACGCAGTATTTT. It yields the protein CASSRDSSSGGDTQYF.

The chain links TRBV7-3 to TRBJ2-5; 10 bases map to TRBD2. Losses at the gene ends were 1 base for V and 0 bases for J; bases not matched to a gene: 5. The CDR3 has 17 residues. Germline-derived CDR1 and CDR2 are SGHTA and FQGTGA. The CDR3 nucleotides read TGTGCCAGCAGCTTAAATAGGACTAGCGGTAACCAAGAGACCCAGTACTTC. Protein: CASSLNRTSGNQETQYF.

The V gene is TRBV9, the J gene TRBJ1-5; possibly TRBD1 for D (6 bases). The ends were cut back, 4 bases at V and 2 bases at J, with 13 bases in the middle. The CDR3 runs 15 residues. CDR1 is SGDLS, CDR2 YYNGEE, per germline. The CDR3 region has the DNA TGTGCCAGCAGCACGACAGGTACGGGCAATCAGCCCCAGCATTTT. Its translation: CASSTTGTGNQPQHF.

The chain couples TRBV5-1 to TRBJ2-7, with D possibly being TRBD2 (6 bases). V gave up 0 bases and J gave up 5 bases, with 18 bases separating them. This CDR3 contains 16 residues. CDR1 is SGHRS and CDR2 is YFSETQ in the germline V gene. The DNA of the CDR3 is TGCGCCAGCAGCTTGGCCCCTCAGACTAGGAGCGACGAGCAGTACTTC. It translates to CASSLAPQTRSDEQYF.

The chain couples TRBV10-2 to TRBJ2-6; TRBD1 matches 9 bases. Trimming cost V 5 bases and J 4 bases; bases outside gene matches: 9. This CDR3 spans 17 amino acids. Germline CDR1 reads WSHSY; CDR2 reads SAAADI. The CDR3 sequence is CASSPGQGVSGANVLTF. In DNA form, the CDR3 reads TGCGCCAGCAGTCCGGGACAGGGAGTCTCCGGGGCCAACGTCCTGACTTTC.

This clone was observed once. The chain combines TRBV4-3 with TRBJ1-1, with D uncertain. The CDR3 covers 13 residues. The germline CDR1 and CDR2 sequences are LGHNA and YSLEER. V lost 4 bases and J lost 1, with 7 bases in between. CDR3 residues: CASSPRENTEAFF. In DNA form, the CDR3 reads TGCGCCAGCAGCCCCCGGGAGAACACTGAAGCTTTCTTT.

The CDR3 is CASRLGASGQETQYF. CDR3 DNA sequence: TGTGCCAGCAGGTTGGGGGCTAGCGGCCAAGAGACCCAGTACTTC. This chain uses TRBV7-7 with TRBJ2-5; tentatively, D is TRBD2 (7 bases). Between the trimmed V and J ends, which lost 6 bases and 1 base, there was a span of 15 bases. The CDR3 runs 15 residues. From germline, CDR1 is SSHAT and CDR2 FNYEAQ (reference sequence). The whole variable domain, filled in from reference TRBV7-7 and TRBJ2-5, reads GAGVSQSPRYKVTKRGQDVTLRCDPISSHATLYWYQQALGQGPEFLTYFNYEAQPDKSGLPSDRFSAERPEGSISTLTIQRTEQRDSAMYRCASRLGASGQETQYFGPGTRLLVL.

This sequence joins TRBV2 and TRBJ1-2; D unresolved. This CDR3 has 13 amino acids. Trimming cost V 7 bases and J 4 bases, with 13 bases left between them. Germline loops: CDR1 SNHLY, CDR2 FYNNEI. The CDR3 loop reads CASIRDRGYGYTF. Written as DNA, the CDR3 is TGTGCCAGCATCCGAGACCGGGGCTATGGCTACACCTTC.

The V gene is TRBV5-1, the J gene TRBJ2-2; the match to TRBD2 covers 7 bases. Germline V gene sequence: CDR1 SGHRS, CDR2 YFSETQ. V trimming: 0 bases; J trimming: 2 bases; junction bases outside the gene matches: 1. CDR3 length equals 15 residues. The CDR3 DNA sequence: TGCGCCAGCAGCTTGGGACTAGCAAACACCGGGGAGCTGTTTTTT. Its protein product is CASSLGLANTGELFF.